Listed below are T cell receptor beta chains from one sample, sequenced in a study of blood T cells in healthy people across ages. TCRdb called the 5' RACE reads again in MiXCR, with one record for every CDR3 protein. The sample consists of approximately 600,000 distinct CDR3 sequences, 58% of them appearing once. Sequenced: blood. Receptors were obtained from a man between 60 and 75 years old in good health. CDR3s include the opening cysteine and the closing phenylalanine or tryptophan. The order of the fields is V gene, J gene, clone size, D gene, CDR3 protein, CDR3 DNA. A D gene is named only where the DNA matches it firmly. Clone size is given for some rows only: seen once, a few or many times, or a class if the clone is expanded.

v_gene: TRBV5-1
j_gene: TRBJ1-4
abundance: many
d_gene: TRBD1
CDR3aa: CASSFRQGGEKLFF
CDR3nt: TGCGCCAGCAGCTTCCGACAGGGAGGTGAAAAACTGTTTTTT

v_gene: TRBV6-2/TRBV6-3
j_gene: TRBJ2-1
abundance: few
d_gene: .
CDR3aa: CASSSSCRNEQFF
CDR3nt: TGTGCCAGCAGTTCCAGTTGTCGCAATGAGCAGTTCTTC

v_gene: TRBV12-3/TRBV12-4
j_gene: TRBJ2-5
abundance: .
d_gene: .
CDR3aa: CASRARSQETQYF
CDR3nt: TGTGCCAGCAGGGCCCGATCCCAAGAGACCCAGTACTTC

v_gene: TRBV7-9
j_gene: TRBJ2-2
abundance: .
d_gene: .
CDR3aa: CSSSLRNTGELFF
CDR3nt: TGTTCCAGCAGCTTAAGGAACACCGGGGAGCTGTTTTTT

v_gene: TRBV20-1
j_gene: TRBJ1-1
abundance: .
d_gene: TRBD1
CDR3aa: CSAWDRGNTEAFF
CDR3nt: TGCAGTGCCTGGGACAGGGGGAACACTGAAGCTTTCTTT

v_gene: TRBV7-2
j_gene: TRBJ1-2
abundance: once
d_gene: TRBD1
CDR3aa: CASSKDRDYGYTF
CDR3nt: TGTGCCAGCAGCAAAGACAGGGACTATGGCTACACCTTC

v_gene: TRBV29-1
j_gene: TRBJ1-2
abundance: .
d_gene: .
CDR3aa: CSVGANYGYTF
CDR3nt: TGCAGCGTGGGAGCTAACTATGGCTACACCTTC

v_gene: TRBV29-1
j_gene: TRBJ2-3
abundance: .
d_gene: TRBD1
CDR3aa: CSVEGTGAPDTQYF
CDR3nt: TGCAGCGTTGAAGGGACAGGGGCCCCAGATACGCAGTATTTT

v_gene: TRBV13
j_gene: TRBJ2-5
abundance: few
d_gene: TRBD2
CDR3aa: CASSATSGGQVGETQYF
CDR3nt: TGTGCCAGCAGCGCGACTAGCGGGGGGCAAGTAGGGGAGACCCAGTACTTC

v_gene: TRBV5-1
j_gene: TRBJ2-3
abundance: few
d_gene: TRBD2
CDR3aa: CATQPGGSGDTQYF
CDR3nt: TGCGCCACCCAACCGGGGGGTAGCGGGGATACGCAGTATTTT

v_gene: TRBV20-1
j_gene: TRBJ2-3
abundance: .
d_gene: TRBD1
CDR3aa: CSAVPGGAADTQYF
CDR3nt: TGCAGTGCCGTCCCAGGGGGCGCAGCAGATACGCAGTATTTT

v_gene: TRBV20-1
j_gene: TRBJ1-3
abundance: .
d_gene: .
CDR3aa: CSARGEGNTIYF
CDR3nt: TGCAGTGCTAGAGGGGAGGGAAACACCATATATTTT

v_gene: TRBV12-3/TRBV12-4
j_gene: TRBJ1-5
abundance: .
d_gene: .
CDR3aa: CASSPTRAVSNQPQHF
CDR3nt: TGTGCCAGCAGCCCTACCCGGGCAGTTAGCAATCAGCCCCAGCATTTT

v_gene: TRBV12-3/TRBV12-4
j_gene: TRBJ2-1
abundance: .
d_gene: .
CDR3aa: CASSLGDGVYNEQFF
CDR3nt: TGTGCCAGCAGTTTAGGGGATGGGGTCTACAATGAGCAGTTCTTC

v_gene: TRBV4-2
j_gene: TRBJ2-4
abundance: many
d_gene: .
CDR3aa: CASSQDGSRQTCGLYF
CDR3nt: TGTGCCAGCAGCCAAGATGGGTCGCGACAGACATGCGGCCTGTACTTC

v_gene: TRBV29-1
j_gene: TRBJ1-2
abundance: .
d_gene: .
CDR3aa: CSVGGEDYTF
CDR3nt: TGCAGCGTTGGCGGGGAGGATTACACCTTC

v_gene: TRBV3-1
j_gene: TRBJ2-1
abundance: .
d_gene: .
CDR3aa: CASSQEGEAASHNEQFF
CDR3nt: TGTGCCAGCAGCCAAGAAGGCGAGGCCGCCTCCCACAATGAGCAGTTCTTC

v_gene: TRBV12-3/TRBV12-4
j_gene: TRBJ2-1
abundance: once
d_gene: .
CDR3aa: CASSQRRNNEQFF
CDR3nt: TGTGCCAGCAGCCAGCGGCGGAACAATGAGCAGTTCTTC

v_gene: TRBV24-1
j_gene: TRBJ2-1
abundance: .
d_gene: .
CDR3aa: CATSVGYQETQFF
CDR3nt: TGTGCCACCAGTGTCGGGTACCAAGAGACCCAGTTCTTC

v_gene: TRBV5-1
j_gene: TRBJ1-2
abundance: .
d_gene: .
CDR3aa: CASSLLWGNYGYTF
CDR3nt: TGCGCCAGCAGCCTCCTTTGGGGGAACTATGGCTACACCTTC

v_gene: TRBV5-8
j_gene: TRBJ2-7
abundance: .
d_gene: TRBD1
CDR3aa: CASSPTGTGNTYEQYF
CDR3nt: TGTGCCAGCAGCCCGACCGGGACAGGGAATACCTACGAGCAGTACTTC

v_gene: TRBV27
j_gene: TRBJ2-5
abundance: once
d_gene: .
CDR3aa: CASSSEGLSYNEQYF
CDR3nt: TGTGCCAGCAGTTCAGAGGGACTTTCGTACAATGAGCAGTACTTC

v_gene: TRBV7-2
j_gene: TRBJ2-7
abundance: .
d_gene: TRBD2
CDR3aa: CASRLSGGFGGEQYF
CDR3nt: TGTGCCAGCAGACTTAGCGGGGGGTTCGGGGGCGAGCAGTACTTC

v_gene: TRBV20-1
j_gene: TRBJ2-7
abundance: few
d_gene: TRBD1
CDR3aa: CSARDHLAGGSYEQYF
CDR3nt: TGCAGTGCTAGAGATCATTTGGCAGGGGGTTCCTACGAGCAGTACTTC

v_gene: TRBV29-1
j_gene: TRBJ2-3
abundance: once
d_gene: TRBD1
CDR3aa: CSVATGGRGTDTQYF
CDR3nt: TGCAGCGTTGCTACAGGGGGAAGAGGGACAGATACGCAGTATTTT

v_gene: TRBV3-1
j_gene: TRBJ2-7
abundance: .
d_gene: TRBD1
CDR3aa: CASSQRDRGPNEQYF
CDR3nt: TGTGCCAGCAGCCAAAGGGACAGGGGGCCCAATGAGCAGTACTTC

v_gene: TRBV28
j_gene: TRBJ2-3
abundance: .
d_gene: TRBD2
CDR3aa: CASSLGLAGETDAQYF
CDR3nt: TGTGCCAGCAGTTTAGGACTAGCGGGGGAAACAGATGCGCAGTATTTT

v_gene: TRBV7-9
j_gene: TRBJ1-5
abundance: once
d_gene: .
CDR3aa: CASSLQEGQPQHF
CDR3nt: TGTGCCAGCAGCTTACAGGAGGGTCAGCCCCAGCATTTT

v_gene: TRBV11-2
j_gene: TRBJ2-5
abundance: .
d_gene: .
CDR3aa: CASSLEAQATQYF
CDR3nt: TGTGCCAGCAGCTTAGAAGCCCAAGCGACCCAGTACTTC

v_gene: TRBV10-3
j_gene: TRBJ1-4
abundance: once
d_gene: .
CDR3aa: CAISDSKPSGQANEKLFF
CDR3nt: TGTGCCATCAGTGACTCGAAGCCCTCAGGGCAAGCTAATGAAAAACTGTTTTTT

v_gene: TRBV9
j_gene: TRBJ2-5
abundance: .
d_gene: TRBD2
CDR3aa: CASSLGLAGGPGSETQYF
CDR3nt: TGTGCCAGCAGCTTAGGACTAGCGGGGGGCCCTGGCTCTGAGACCCAGTACTTC

v_gene: TRBV12-3/TRBV12-4
j_gene: TRBJ1-4
abundance: .
d_gene: .
CDR3aa: CASRGHGTTNEKLFF
CDR3nt: TGTGCCAGCAGGGGACACGGGACAACTAATGAAAAACTGTTTTTT

v_gene: TRBV10-3
j_gene: TRBJ2-7
abundance: .
d_gene: TRBD1
CDR3aa: CATHTTDRGNSNEQYF
CDR3nt: TGTGCCACGCACACCACCGACAGGGGGAATTCCAACGAGCAGTACTTC

v_gene: TRBV18
j_gene: TRBJ2-7
abundance: .
d_gene: TRBD1
CDR3aa: CASSPWTGRTYEQYF
CDR3nt: TGTGCCAGCTCACCCTGGACAGGGCGAACCTACGAGCAGTACTTC

v_gene: TRBV28
j_gene: TRBJ2-7
abundance: few
d_gene: .
CDR3aa: CASSQGHYEQYF
CDR3nt: TGTGCCAGCAGCCAGGGACACTACGAGCAGTACTTC

v_gene: TRBV20-1
j_gene: TRBJ2-1
abundance: .
d_gene: TRBD1
CDR3aa: CSARDQGQGSYNEQFF
CDR3nt: TGCAGTGCTAGAGATCAGGGACAGGGTAGTTACAATGAGCAGTTCTTC

v_gene: TRBV18
j_gene: TRBJ2-1
abundance: .
d_gene: .
CDR3aa: CASSPESGYNEQFF
CDR3nt: TGTGCCAGCTCACCAGAATCGGGTTACAATGAGCAGTTCTTC

v_gene: TRBV4-1
j_gene: TRBJ2-1
abundance: .
d_gene: .
CDR3aa: CASSQDGVRGEQFF
CDR3nt: TGCGCCAGCAGCCAAGATGGGGTCCGAGGGGAGCAGTTCTTC

v_gene: TRBV7-9
j_gene: TRBJ1-4
abundance: .
d_gene: .
CDR3aa: CASSPSGRPEQLFF
CDR3nt: TGTGCCAGCAGCCCTAGCGGCCGCCCTGAACAACTGTTTTTT

v_gene: TRBV27
j_gene: TRBJ1-1
abundance: .
d_gene: .
CDR3aa: CASSFEGPGNTEAFF
CDR3nt: TGTGCCAGCAGTTTTGAGGGGCCTGGGAACACTGAAGCTTTCTTT

v_gene: TRBV29-1
j_gene: TRBJ2-7
abundance: .
d_gene: .
CDR3aa: CSVEDRKGISYEQYF
CDR3nt: TGCAGCGTTGAAGATCGTAAGGGGATATCCTACGAGCAGTACTTC

v_gene: TRBV6-5
j_gene: TRBJ2-7
abundance: many
d_gene: TRBD1
CDR3aa: CASSSRPGQGSYEQYF
CDR3nt: TGTGCCAGCAGTTCGAGACCGGGACAGGGGTCCTACGAGCAGTACTTC

v_gene: TRBV5-4
j_gene: TRBJ2-7
abundance: .
d_gene: .
CDR3aa: CASSSQGLEQYF
CDR3nt: TGTGCCAGCAGCTCACAGGGCCTCGAGCAGTACTTC

v_gene: TRBV14
j_gene: TRBJ1-2
abundance: .
d_gene: .
CDR3aa: CASSPRAGHGYTF
CDR3nt: TGTGCCAGCAGTCCGCGGGCCGGACATGGCTACACCTTC

v_gene: TRBV3-1
j_gene: TRBJ2-1
abundance: .
d_gene: TRBD2
CDR3aa: CASSQGGAGGYNEQFF
CDR3nt: TGTGCCAGCAGCCAAGGTGGGGCGGGGGGCTACAATGAGCAGTTCTTC

v_gene: TRBV12-3/TRBV12-4
j_gene: TRBJ2-3
abundance: .
d_gene: .
CDR3aa: CASSSDTIRTDTQYF
CDR3nt: TGTGCCAGCAGTTCCGACACGATCCGCACAGATACGCAGTATTTT

v_gene: TRBV5-1
j_gene: TRBJ2-1
abundance: few
d_gene: .
CDR3aa: CASSLAPRESYNEQFF
CDR3nt: TGCGCCAGCAGCTTGGCCCCCCGGGAGAGCTACAATGAGCAGTTCTTC

v_gene: TRBV6-5
j_gene: TRBJ2-1
abundance: .
d_gene: .
CDR3aa: CASSRQQGWGTEQFF
CDR3nt: TGTGCCAGCAGCCGACAGCAGGGATGGGGGACGGAGCAGTTCTTC

v_gene: TRBV5-1
j_gene: TRBJ1-1
abundance: .
d_gene: TRBD1
CDR3aa: CASSLTGENTEAFF
CDR3nt: TGTGCCAGCAGCCTTACAGGGGAGAACACTGAAGCTTTCTTT

v_gene: TRBV12-3/TRBV12-4
j_gene: TRBJ2-5
abundance: .
d_gene: TRBD1
CDR3aa: CASSLAGTGRETQYF
CDR3nt: TGTGCCAGCAGTTTAGCCGGGACAGGGCGGGAGACCCAGTACTTC

v_gene: TRBV6-5
j_gene: TRBJ2-3
abundance: once
d_gene: .
CDR3aa: CASSSTGTGARSRQYF
CDR3nt: TGTGCCAGCAGTTCGACCGGGACGGGCGCCCGCAGTCGGCAGTATTTT

v_gene: TRBV11-2
j_gene: TRBJ1-1
abundance: .
d_gene: .
CDR3aa: CASSLKVTEAFF
CDR3nt: TGTGCCAGCAGCTTGAAGGTCACTGAAGCTTTCTTT

v_gene: TRBV29-1
j_gene: TRBJ2-2
abundance: .
d_gene: TRBD1
CDR3aa: CSVRSGQGVTGELFF
CDR3nt: TGTAGCGTCCGATCGGGACAGGGTGTCACCGGGGAGCTGTTTTTT

v_gene: TRBV9
j_gene: TRBJ2-7
abundance: few
d_gene: TRBD1
CDR3aa: CASSVEAGGHYEQYF
CDR3nt: TGTGCCAGCAGCGTAGAGGCAGGGGGACACTACGAGCAGTACTTC

v_gene: TRBV15
j_gene: TRBJ1-1
abundance: .
d_gene: .
CDR3aa: CATSRDGANTEAFF
CDR3nt: TGTGCCACCAGCAGAGATGGGGCGAACACTGAAGCTTTCTTT